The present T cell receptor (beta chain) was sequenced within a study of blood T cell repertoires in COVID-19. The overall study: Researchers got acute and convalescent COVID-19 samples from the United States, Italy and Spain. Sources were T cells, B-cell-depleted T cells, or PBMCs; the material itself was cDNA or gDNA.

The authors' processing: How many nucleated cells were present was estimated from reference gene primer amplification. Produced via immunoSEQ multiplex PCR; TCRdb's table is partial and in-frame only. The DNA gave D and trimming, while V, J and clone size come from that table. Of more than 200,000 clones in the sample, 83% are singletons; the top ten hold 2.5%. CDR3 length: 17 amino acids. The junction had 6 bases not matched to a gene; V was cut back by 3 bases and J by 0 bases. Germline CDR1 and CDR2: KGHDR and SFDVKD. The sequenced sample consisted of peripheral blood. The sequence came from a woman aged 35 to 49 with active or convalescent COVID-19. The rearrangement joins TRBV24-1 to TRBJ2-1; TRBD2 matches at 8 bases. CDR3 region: CATSDVTSANSYNEQFF. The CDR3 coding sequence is TGTGCCACCAGTGATGTGACTAGCGCGAACTCCTACAATGAGCAGTTCTTC.